The sequence of this T cell receptor beta chain was determined in a study of blood T cell dynamics during melanoma immunotherapy. Study details: Patients with metastatic melanoma got pembrolizumab or nivolumab-ipilimumab as first-line care. Study-wide findings and caveats: At W3, later disease-control patients showed bifurcated PBMC repertoire changes, unlike progressors.

Germline V lookup: CDR1 LNHDA, CDR2 SQIVND (reference sequence). The V end lost 3 bases, the J end lost 15 bases, and 14 bases lay between the germline ends. The CDR3 runs to 12 residues. Turning to this clone: Its antigen remains unidentified.

Each bulk PBMC sample had roughly 400 ng DNA loaded. The data were produced by immunoSEQ multiplex PCR, yet TCRdb's version contains in-frame clones alone and is incomplete. The sample records 20,000 to 30,000 clones, 70% to 90% being singletons. Stated time point: pre-treatment baseline. The chain has TRBV19 and TRBJ2-2, with D uncertain. The source material was blood, sampled from a patient treated with checkpoint blockade. The TCR was taken from a human donor with melanoma. The CDR3 bases are TGTGCCAGTAGTATGAGACAAGCCCCGATGTTTTTT. Encoded protein: CASSMRQAPMFF.